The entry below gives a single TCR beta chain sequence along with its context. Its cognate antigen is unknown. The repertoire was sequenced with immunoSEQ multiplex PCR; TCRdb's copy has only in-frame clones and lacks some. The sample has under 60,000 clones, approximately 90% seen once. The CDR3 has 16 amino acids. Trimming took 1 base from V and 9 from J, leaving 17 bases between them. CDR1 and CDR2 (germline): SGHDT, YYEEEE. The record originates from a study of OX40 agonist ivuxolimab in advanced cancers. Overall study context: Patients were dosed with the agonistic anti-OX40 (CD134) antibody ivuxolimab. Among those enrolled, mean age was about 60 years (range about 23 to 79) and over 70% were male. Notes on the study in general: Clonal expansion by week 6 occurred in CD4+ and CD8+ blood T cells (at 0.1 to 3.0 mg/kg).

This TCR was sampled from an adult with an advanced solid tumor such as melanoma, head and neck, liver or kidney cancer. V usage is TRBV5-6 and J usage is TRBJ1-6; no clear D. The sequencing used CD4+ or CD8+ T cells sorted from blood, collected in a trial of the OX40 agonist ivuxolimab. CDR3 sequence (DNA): TGTGCCAGCAGCTTGTTAAGTGCGGTACTTCTTTCACCCCTCCACTTT. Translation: CASSLLSAVLLSPLHF.